This T cell receptor (beta chain) was found in a study of blood T cells in healthy people across ages. Healthy Russian Caucasian donors spanned ages roughly 6 to 100 years. A second PCR, run for about 6 to 12 cycles, used a sample-barcoded 5' primer plus a J-beta primer mix. TCRdb processed the 5' RACE reads anew with MiXCR; each CDR3 protein has one entry. The sample lists about 650,000 distinct CDR3 sequences, 40% to 65% occurring once. General observations from the study: Observed TCR beta diversity showed a strong correlation with the percentage of naive T cells as measured by flow cytometry. Long-lived donors carried more naive CD4+ cells and greater diversity than aged donors.

Points on this clonotype: The antigen is undetermined.

V was pared by 1 base and J by 5 bases, with 23 bases between. The CDR3 totals 19 residues. Looked up from germline, CDR1 is LGHNA and CDR2 is YSLEER. The chain couples TRBV4-3 to TRBJ2-2, with TRBD2 as a possible D gene (5 bases). Source material: blood. The sequence was obtained from a woman over 75 in good health. CDR3: CASSQGRAVSEGETGELFF. The CDR3 DNA reads as TGCGCCAGCAGCCAAGGCCGTGCGGTGTCAGAGGGAGAGACCGGGGAGCTGTTTTTT.